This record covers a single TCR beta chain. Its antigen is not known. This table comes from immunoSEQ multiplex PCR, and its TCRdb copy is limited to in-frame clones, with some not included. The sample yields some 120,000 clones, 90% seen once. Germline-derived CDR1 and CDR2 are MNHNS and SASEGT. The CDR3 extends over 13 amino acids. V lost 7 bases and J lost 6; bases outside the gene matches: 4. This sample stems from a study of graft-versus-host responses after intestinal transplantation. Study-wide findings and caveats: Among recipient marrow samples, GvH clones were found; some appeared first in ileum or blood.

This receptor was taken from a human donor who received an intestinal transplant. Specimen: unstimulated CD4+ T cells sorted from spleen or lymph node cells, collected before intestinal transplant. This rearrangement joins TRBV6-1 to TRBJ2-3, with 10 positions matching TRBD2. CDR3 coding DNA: TGTGCCAGCACTAGCGGGAGCATTGATACGCAGTATTTT. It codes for CASTSGSIDTQYF.